What follows are 26 T cell receptor beta chains derived from one specimen sequenced in a study of blood T cell repertoires in COVID-19. TCRdb keeps only in-frame clones here, not all; method: immunoSEQ multiplex PCR. The table has about 240,000 clones, about 80% seen once. Sequencing was done on a sample of peripheral blood. Receptors were obtained from a woman of 80 years or more with acute or convalescent COVID-19.

Regarding this clone: The same CDR3 also results from other DNA sequences found in this sample. The chain couples TRBV18 to TRBJ1-2; TRBD1 matches 7 bases. V lost 6 bases, J lost 2 bases, and 6 bases stayed unmatched. Looked up from germline, CDR1 is KGHSH and CDR2 is LQKENI. The length of the CDR3 is 14 residues. The CDR3, as DNA: TGTGCCAGCTCGCCCGGGACAGACAACTATGGCTACACCTTC. Amino acid sequence: CASSPGTDNYGYTF.

The rearrangement joins TRBV18 to TRBJ2-7, with D possibly TRBD1 on 7 matching bases. Germline lookup yields CDR1 KGHSH and CDR2 LQKENI. V lost 2 bases to trimming and J lost 3 bases, with 14 bases between them. The CDR3 is 15 amino acids. CDR3 DNA: TGTGCCAGCTCACCATTGGCAGGGGGGAACTACGAGCAGTACTTC. Residues: CASSPLAGGNYEQYF.

The chain links TRBV6-5 to TRBJ2-7; 9 bases align to TRBD1. This CDR3 has 14 amino acids. J gave up 6 bases and V 8 bases, and 11 bases lay outside the gene matches. Germline lookup yields CDR1 MNHEY and CDR2 SVGAGI. CDR3 sequence reads: CASVEGGQGTEQYF. DNA for the CDR3: TGTGCCAGCGTCGAGGGGGGACAGGGAACCGAGCAGTACTTC.

The chain couples TRBV19 to TRBJ1-2; D may be TRBD1 (5 bases). Germline CDR1 LNHDA, CDR2 SQIVND (reference sequence). The CDR3 extends over 16 amino acids. V gave up 6 bases and J gave up 12 bases, with 29 bases separating them. CDR3 sequence reads: CASSPGRGRVGHLHTF. The CDR3 DNA follows: TGTGCCAGTAGCCCCGGTAGGGGTCGGGTAGGTCATCTTCACACCTTC.

This chain uses TRBV18 with TRBJ1-5, with TRBD1 matching over 7 bases. The CDR3 covers 15 residues. Losses at the gene ends were 3 bases for V and 4 bases for J; bases not matched to a gene: 6. The germline gives CDR1 KGHSH, CDR2 LQKENI. The CDR3 here is CASSPRQGYNQPQHF. As DNA, the CDR3 is TGTGCCAGCTCACCGCGACAGGGTTATAATCAGCCCCAGCATTTT.

V and J are TRBV28 and TRBJ2-2, with TRBD1 identical over 7 bases. Germline lookup yields CDR1 MDHEN and CDR2 SYDVKM. V lost 7 bases to trimming and J lost 3 bases; unmatched junction nucleotides: 11. This CDR3 spans 16 amino acids. In DNA, the CDR3 is TGTGCCAGCACTTCGCCGGGACAGAGGGACACCGGGGAGCTGTTTTTT. Protein product: CASTSPGQRDTGELFF.

This clone occurred many times. The gene calls are TRBV24-1 and TRBJ1-3; no definite D call. The CDR3 has 12 amino acids. Trimming took off 6 bases at V and 12 bases at J, with 14 bases between the two ends. CDR1 and CDR2 (germline): KGHDR, SFDVKD. CDR3 residues: CATSQADSDIYF. CDR3 DNA: TGTGCCACCAGTCAAGCTGACTCGGACATATATTTT.

This chain connects TRBV5-4 to TRBJ2-3; D is undetermined. The CDR3 totals 13 residues. Trimming removed 2 bases at V and 7 bases at J, with 11 bases between. Germline assignment: CDR1 SGHNT and CDR2 YYREEE (reference sequence). The CDR3 DNA reads TGTGCCAGCAGCTTATCTACAGACAATACGCAGTATTTT. Its translation is CASSLSTDNTQYF.

The rearrangement links TRBV28 to TRBJ1-2, with D unclear. Germline V lookup: CDR1 MDHEN, CDR2 SYDVKM. The CDR3 sequence is 12 residues long. V lost 10 bases, J lost 4 bases, and 13 bases lay in between. CDR3 residues: CATHLRVYGYTF. In nucleotides, the CDR3 is TGTGCCACCCACCTGAGGGTCTATGGCTACACCTTC.

The rearrangement uses TRBV10-3 and TRBJ2-2, with TRBD2 matching over 8 bases. Trimming took 10 bases from V and 5 from J; bases not matched to a gene: 9. This CDR3 has 14 residues. The germline gives CDR1 ENHRY, CDR2 SYGVKD. CDR3 sequence reads: CATAPGGGTGELFF. The DNA of the CDR3 is TGTGCCACCGCCCCGGGGGGGGGAACCGGGGAGCTGTTTTTT.

The V gene is TRBV3-1 (or the pseudogene TRBV3-2), the J gene TRBJ1-3; TRBD1 matches at 10 bases. CDR3 length: 19 residues. V lost 4 bases and J lost 0; bases outside the gene matches: 12. Germline-derived CDR1 and CDR2 are LGHDT and YNNKEL (reference sequence). Here the CDR3 DNA reads TGTGCCAGCAGCCCTAGGACAGGGGGACATACCTACTCTGGAAACACCATATATTTT. It codes for CASSPRTGGHTYSGNTIYF.

The rearrangement joins TRBV7-2 to TRBJ1-4; 8 positions match TRBD1. V lost 5 bases to trimming and J lost 10 bases; unmatched junction nucleotides: 3. The CDR3 length is 12 residues. CDR1 is SGHTA and CDR2 is FQGNSA in the germline V gene. DNA of the CDR3: TGTGCCAGCAGCCCAACAGGGGGAAAACTGTTTTTT. Protein sequence: CASSPTGGKLFF.

This clone was detected once. The V call is TRBV10-3, the J call TRBJ1-1; 9 nucleotides agree with TRBD1. Looked up from germline, CDR1 is ENHRY and CDR2 is SYGVKD. This CDR3 is built from 17 residues. V trimming: 4 bases; J trimming: 1 base; junction bases outside the gene matches: 10. DNA for the CDR3: TGTGCCATCAGTGCGAGGACAGGGGCTATCTCGAACACTGAAGCTTTCTTT. Protein product: CAISARTGAISNTEAFF.

This clone was counted between two and nine times. The chain's CDR3 is CASSEQGQGTEAFF. As DNA, the CDR3 is TGTGCCAGCAGTGAACAGGGACAAGGCACTGAAGCTTTCTTT. The V and J genes are TRBV2 and TRBJ1-1; perhaps TRBD1 as D (6 bases). V lost 2 bases and J lost 4, with 11 bases in between. Germline loops: CDR1 SNHLY, CDR2 FYNNEI. CDR3 length: 14 residues.

The V and J genes are TRBV5-1 and TRBJ2-7; 11 nucleotides line up with TRBD1. The CDR3 is 16 residues long. The V gene's germline CDR1 is SGHRS and CDR2 YFSETQ. J gave up 6 bases and V 0 bases, and 8 bases lay outside the gene matches. The CDR3 coding sequence is TGCGCCAGCAGCTTGGAAAGTCCGGGACAGGGGGGCGAGCAGTACTTC. Translation gives CASSLESPGQGGEQYF.

The sample holds one count of this clone. The chain links TRBV6-6 to TRBJ1-1, with 8 nucleotides matching TRBD1. V lost 3 bases and J lost 4; bases outside the gene matches: 10. CDR3 length equals 16 residues. The germline V gene has CDR1 MNHNY and CDR2 SVGAGI (reference sequence). The CDR3: CASSYMAGGGGTEAFF. The CDR3 DNA reads TGTGCCAGCAGTTATATGGCAGGGGGCGGCGGCACTGAAGCTTTCTTT.

The chain recombines TRBV3-1 (or the pseudogene TRBV3-2) with TRBJ2-3; perhaps TRBD1 as D (7 bases). The CDR3 length is 16 residues. Trimming removed 1 base at V and 8 bases at J, with 19 bases between. Germline V gene lookup returns CDR1 LGHDT and CDR2 YNNKEL (reference sequence). CDR3 sequence (DNA): TGTGCCAGCAGCCAAGCAGGAGGGGGCGCGAGGCCTACGCAGTATTTT. Encoded protein: CASSQAGGGARPTQYF.

The chain uses TRBV27 and TRBJ1-3, with unresolved D. CDR1 and CDR2 from the germline V gene are MNHEY and SMNVEV (reference sequence). CDR3 length equals 13 residues. V gave up 7 bases and J gave up 4 bases, with 11 bases separating them. This chain's CDR3 is CASKSGNGNTIYF. The CDR3 nucleotides are TGTGCCAGCAAATCGGGGAACGGAAACACCATATATTTT.

The genes are TRBV2 and TRBJ2-4; the D gene is possibly TRBD2 (5 bases). The germline V gene has CDR1 SNHLY and CDR2 FYNNEI. This CDR3 contains 15 residues. V was clipped by 8 bases and J by 2 bases, with 16 bases between them. CDR3 region: CASGENPGTKNIQYF. The CDR3, as DNA: TGTGCCAGCGGGGAAAACCCGGGAACCAAAAACATTCAGTACTTC.

This clone has only one observation. V gene TRBV3-1 (or the pseudogene TRBV3-2) combines with J gene TRBJ2-4, with TRBD2 identical over 9 bases. Germline CDR1 and CDR2: LGHDT and YNNKEL (reference sequence). The CDR3 consists of 18 residues. J was trimmed by 1 base and V by 0 bases; bases with no gene match: 7. Here the CDR3 reads CASSQDWASGGAKNIQYF. CDR3 coding DNA: TGTGCCAGCAGCCAAGATTGGGCAAGCGGGGGGGCCAAAAACATTCAGTACTTC.

This sequence joins TRBV12-5 and TRBJ1-6, with TRBD1 matching 7 bases. The trim removed 6 bases at V and 6 bases at J, leaving 5 bases unmatched. Looked up from germline, CDR1 is LGHNT and CDR2 is FRNRAP. CDR3 length: 14 residues. In nucleotides, the CDR3 is TGTGCTAGTGGCCCCGGGACAGCTAATTCACCCCTCCACTTT. Its protein is CASGPGTANSPLHF.

V usage is TRBV11-2 and J usage is TRBJ1-2, with 11 bases that match TRBD1. Unmatched junction bases numbered 13, after V lost 5 bases and J lost 8 bases. Germline assignment: CDR1 SGHAT and CDR2 FQNNGV. The CDR3 is 16 residues long. In DNA form, the CDR3 reads TGTGCCAGCAGCCAATGGGACAGGGGGGGGAGAGGCGGCTACACCTTC. Amino acid sequence: CASSQWDRGGRGGYTF.

V and J are TRBV14 and TRBJ1-4, with unresolved D. Germline V lookup: CDR1 SGHDN, CDR2 FVKESK. There are 13 residues in the CDR3. The V end was cut by 4 bases, the J end by 4 bases, with 7 bases between. The CDR3: CASSRSNNEKLFF. As DNA, the CDR3 is TGTGCCAGCAGCCGGAGTAATAATGAAAAACTGTTTTTT.

The rearrangement links TRBV4-2 to TRBJ1-2; maybe TRBD1 (5 bases). Between the trimmed V and J ends, which lost 1 base and 5 bases, there was a span of 14 bases. CDR1 and CDR2 (germline): LGHNA, YNFKEQ. This CDR3 comprises 15 residues. CDR3 nucleotides: TGTGCCAGCAGCCAAGGATTAGGGGCAGGGTATGGCTACACCTTC. Translated: CASSQGLGAGYGYTF.

The chain carries TRBV3-1 (or the pseudogene TRBV3-2) and TRBJ1-1; D perhaps matches TRBD1 (6 bases). Germline loops: CDR1 LGHDT, CDR2 YNNKEL (reference sequence). The CDR3 covers 14 residues. The V end was cut by 11 bases, the J end by 6 bases, with 22 bases between. The CDR3 loop reads CAVGGGLIKSEAFF. The CDR3 bases are TGTGCCGTTGGCGGGGGCTTGATTAAATCTGAAGCTTTCTTT.

This chain joins TRBV11-2 and TRBJ1-2, with D perhaps matching TRBD1 (6 bases). The ends were cut back, 5 bases at V and 0 bases at J, with 10 bases in the middle. CDR1 SGHAT and CDR2 FQNNGV come from the germline V gene. The CDR3 is 14 amino acids. CDR3 nucleotide sequence: TGTGCCAGCAGCCTACAGGGTCCTAACTATGGCTACACCTTC. Translation: CASSLQGPNYGYTF.